The clone carrying this T cell receptor beta chain occurred a few times. Its specificity is unknown. The sample originates from a study of vaccination and CD4 T cells after COVID-19. Study information: Two of the convalescents were Hispanic, and the group consisted of six males and four females. From HCoV-229E, HCoV-OC43, HCoV-NL63 and SARS-CoV-2, overlapping spike peptides were used to stimulate the cells. Taking of post-vaccine samples occurred a median around 70 days after dose two (range 14 to 241).

Deletions cut 6 bases from V and 0 bases from J, with 12 bases between. This CDR3 region has 15 residues. With the Oncomine TCR Beta short-read assay, DNA from cultured CD4+ T cells was sequenced. TCRdb reprocessed the PCR reads via MiXCR and lists one record per CDR3 protein. The data show 20,000 or so distinct CDR3 sequences, roughly 23% seen once. Treatment of the sample: approximately 10-day PBMC culture with coronavirus spike peptide pools or control peptides (ViraFEST assay). The genes are TRBV12-3 or TRBV12-4 and TRBJ1-5; possibly TRBD1 for D (5 bases). This clonotype originated in a human donor with COVID-19. The sample consisted of cultured CD4+ T cells from blood. This chain's CDR3 is CASSRGTASNQPQHF. The DNA for the CDR3 is TGTGCCAGCAGCCGCGGGACTGCTAGCAATCAGCCCCAGCATTTT.